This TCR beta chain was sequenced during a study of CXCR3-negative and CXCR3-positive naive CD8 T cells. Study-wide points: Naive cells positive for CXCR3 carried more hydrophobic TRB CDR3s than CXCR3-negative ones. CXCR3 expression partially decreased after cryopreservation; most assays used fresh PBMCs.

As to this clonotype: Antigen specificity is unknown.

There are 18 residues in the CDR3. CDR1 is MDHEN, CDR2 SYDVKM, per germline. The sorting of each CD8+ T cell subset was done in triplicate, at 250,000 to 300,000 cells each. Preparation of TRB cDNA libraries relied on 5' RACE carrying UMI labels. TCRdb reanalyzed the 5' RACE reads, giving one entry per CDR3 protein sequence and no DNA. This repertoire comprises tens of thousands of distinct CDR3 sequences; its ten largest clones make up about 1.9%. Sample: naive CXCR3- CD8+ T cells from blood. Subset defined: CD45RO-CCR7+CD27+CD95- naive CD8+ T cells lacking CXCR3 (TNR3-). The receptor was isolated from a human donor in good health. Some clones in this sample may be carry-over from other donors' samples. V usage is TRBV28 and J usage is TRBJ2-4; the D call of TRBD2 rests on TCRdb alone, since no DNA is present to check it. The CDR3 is CASSYEKRGFLAKNIQYF.